Listed here are 2 T cell receptor beta chains from one sample, sequenced in a study of identical twins. TCRdb re-analysed the 5' RACE reads in MiXCR, keeping a single row per CDR3 protein. The table lists under 1 million distinct CDR3 sequences, 9% to 15% of them singletons. These same data were also listed under a study on yellow fever vaccine responses in identical twins.

Material: PBMCs. The receptors were sampled from a woman between 18 and 29 years old in good health.

This chain links TRBV25-1 with TRBJ2-7; 12 bases agree with TRBD2. The junction had 7 bases not matched to a gene; V was cut back by 3 bases and J by 4 bases. The CDR3 has 16 residues. The germline CDR1 and CDR2 sequences are MGHDK and SYGVNS. DNA of the CDR3: TGTGCCAGCAGTGAGGCGCGACTAGCGGGAGTGTACGAGCAGTACTTC. It yields the protein CASSEARLAGVYEQYF.

There are a few counts of this clonotype. The rearrangement joins TRBV3-1 to TRBJ2-1; 10 nucleotides align to TRBD2. Unmatched junction bases numbered 12, after V lost 6 bases and J lost 7 bases. Germline values: CDR1 LGHDT, CDR2 YNNKEL (reference sequence). This CDR3 comprises 16 residues. CDR3: CASRKSSGSNGNEQFF. CDR3 DNA sequence: TGTGCCAGCAGAAAGTCTAGCGGGAGTAACGGGAATGAGCAGTTCTTC.